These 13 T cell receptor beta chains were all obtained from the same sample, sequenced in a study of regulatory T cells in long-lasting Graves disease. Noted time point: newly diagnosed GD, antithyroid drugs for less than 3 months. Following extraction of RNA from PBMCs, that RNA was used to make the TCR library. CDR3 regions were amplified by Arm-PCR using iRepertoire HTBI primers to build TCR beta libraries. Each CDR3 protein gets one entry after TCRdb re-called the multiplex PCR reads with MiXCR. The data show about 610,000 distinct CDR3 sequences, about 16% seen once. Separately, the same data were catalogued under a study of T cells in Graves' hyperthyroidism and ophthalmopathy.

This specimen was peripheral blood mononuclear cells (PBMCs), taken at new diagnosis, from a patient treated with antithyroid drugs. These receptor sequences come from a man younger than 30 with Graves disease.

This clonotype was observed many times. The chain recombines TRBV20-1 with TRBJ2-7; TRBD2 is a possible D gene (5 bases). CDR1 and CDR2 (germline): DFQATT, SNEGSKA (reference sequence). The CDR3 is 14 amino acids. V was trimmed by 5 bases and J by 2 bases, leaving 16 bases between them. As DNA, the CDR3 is TGCAGTGCTGTTTCCGCGGGTGCCGCCTACGAGCAGTACTTC. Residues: CSAVSAGAAYEQYF.

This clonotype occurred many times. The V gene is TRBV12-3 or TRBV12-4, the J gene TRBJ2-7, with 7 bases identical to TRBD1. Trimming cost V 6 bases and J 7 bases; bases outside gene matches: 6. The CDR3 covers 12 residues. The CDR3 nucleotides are TGTGCCAGCAGCGGGACAGCCCTGGAGCAGTACTTC. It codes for CASSGTALEQYF.

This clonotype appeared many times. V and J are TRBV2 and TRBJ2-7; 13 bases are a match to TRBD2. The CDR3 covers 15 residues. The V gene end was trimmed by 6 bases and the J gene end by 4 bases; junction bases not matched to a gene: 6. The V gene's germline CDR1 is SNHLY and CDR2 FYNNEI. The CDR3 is CASRAGLAGEYEQYF. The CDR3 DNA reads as TGTGCCAGCAGAGCCGGACTAGCGGGAGAGTACGAGCAGTACTTC.

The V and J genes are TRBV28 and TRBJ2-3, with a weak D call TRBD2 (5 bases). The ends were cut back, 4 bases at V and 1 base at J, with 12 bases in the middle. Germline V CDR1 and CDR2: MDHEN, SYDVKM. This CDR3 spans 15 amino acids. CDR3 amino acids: CASSSGGWGTDTQYF. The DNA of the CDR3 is TGTGCCAGCAGTTCCGGCGGGTGGGGCACAGATACGCAGTATTTT.

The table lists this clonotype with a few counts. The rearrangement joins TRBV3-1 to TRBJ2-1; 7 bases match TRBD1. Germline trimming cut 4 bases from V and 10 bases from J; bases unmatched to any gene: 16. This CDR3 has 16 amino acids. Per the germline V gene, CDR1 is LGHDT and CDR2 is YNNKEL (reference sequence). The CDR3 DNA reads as TGTGCCAGCAGCCCCCCTGCTCTCGGGACAGATTACGAGCAGTTCTTC. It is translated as CASSPPALGTDYEQFF.

CDR3 amino acids: CATGSRGQVEKLFF. For the CDR3, the DNA is TGTGCCACCGGATCCCGAGGACAGGTTGAAAAACTGTTTTTT. The genes are TRBV24-1 and TRBJ1-4, with 7 bases fitting TRBD1. The V gene's germline CDR1 is KGHDR and CDR2 SFDVKD. The CDR3 is made up of 14 amino acids. The ends lost 9 bases at V and 7 bases at J; junction bases unmatched: 10.

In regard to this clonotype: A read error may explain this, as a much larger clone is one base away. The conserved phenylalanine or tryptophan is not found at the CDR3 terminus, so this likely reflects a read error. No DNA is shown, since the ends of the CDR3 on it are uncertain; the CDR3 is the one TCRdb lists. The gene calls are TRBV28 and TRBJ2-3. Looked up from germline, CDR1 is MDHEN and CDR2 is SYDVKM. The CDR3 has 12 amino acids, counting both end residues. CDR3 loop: CASSQDPGVLYS.

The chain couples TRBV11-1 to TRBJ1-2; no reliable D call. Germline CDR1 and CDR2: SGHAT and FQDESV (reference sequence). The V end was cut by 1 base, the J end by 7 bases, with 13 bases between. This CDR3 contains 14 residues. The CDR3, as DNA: TGTGCCAGCAGCTTAGGGACCACGTCAGCTGGCTACACCTTC. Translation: CASSLGTTSAGYTF.

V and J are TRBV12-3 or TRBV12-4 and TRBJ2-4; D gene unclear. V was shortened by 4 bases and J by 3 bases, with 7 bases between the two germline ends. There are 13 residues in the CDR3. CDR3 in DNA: TGTGCCAGCAGTTCGGGCAGCAAAAACATTCAGTACTTC. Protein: CASSSGSKNIQYF.

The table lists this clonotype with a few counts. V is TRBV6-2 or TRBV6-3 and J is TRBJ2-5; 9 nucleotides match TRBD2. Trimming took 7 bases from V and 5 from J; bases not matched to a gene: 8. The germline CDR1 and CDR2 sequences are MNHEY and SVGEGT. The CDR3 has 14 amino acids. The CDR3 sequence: CASTLSGRLETQYF. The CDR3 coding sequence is TGTGCCAGCACCCTAAGCGGGAGGTTGGAGACCCAGTACTTC.

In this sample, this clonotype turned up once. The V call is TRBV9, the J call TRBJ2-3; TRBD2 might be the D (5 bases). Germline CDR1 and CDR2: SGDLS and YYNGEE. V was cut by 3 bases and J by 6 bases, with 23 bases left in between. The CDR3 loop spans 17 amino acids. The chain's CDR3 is CASSAFKRWEFPDTQYF. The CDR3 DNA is TGTGCCAGCAGCGCCTTCAAGCGGTGGGAGTTCCCGGATACGCAGTATTTT.

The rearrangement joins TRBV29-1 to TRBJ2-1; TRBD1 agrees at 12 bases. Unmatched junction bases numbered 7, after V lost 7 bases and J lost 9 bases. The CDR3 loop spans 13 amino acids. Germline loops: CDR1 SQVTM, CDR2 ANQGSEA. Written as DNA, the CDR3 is TGCAGCGCACGGGGACAGGGGGCCGGTGAGCAGTTCTTC. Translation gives CSARGQGAGEQFF.

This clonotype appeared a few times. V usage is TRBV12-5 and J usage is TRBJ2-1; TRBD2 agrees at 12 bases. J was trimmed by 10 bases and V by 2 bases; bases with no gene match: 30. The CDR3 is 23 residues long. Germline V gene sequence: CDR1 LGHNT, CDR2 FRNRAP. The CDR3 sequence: CASGLPPEFTPTLAGGLRKEQFF. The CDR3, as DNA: TGTGCTAGTGGTTTGCCACCCGAATTTACCCCAACTCTAGCGGGAGGGCTTCGGAAGGAGCAGTTCTTC.